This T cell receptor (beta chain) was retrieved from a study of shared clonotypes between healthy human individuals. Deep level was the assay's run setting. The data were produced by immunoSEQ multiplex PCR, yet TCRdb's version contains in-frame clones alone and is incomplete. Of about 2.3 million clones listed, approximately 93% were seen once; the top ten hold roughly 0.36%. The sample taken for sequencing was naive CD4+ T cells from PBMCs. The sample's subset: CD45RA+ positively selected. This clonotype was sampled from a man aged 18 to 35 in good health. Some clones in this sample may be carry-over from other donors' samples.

CDR3 coding DNA: TGTGCCAGCAGCGTAGAAGGGTCGGGTGAGCAGTTCTTC. Residues: CASSVEGSGEQFF. The gene calls are TRBV9 and TRBJ2-1; D unclear. Germline V gene sequence: CDR1 SGDLS, CDR2 YYNGEE. CDR3 size: 13 residues. V was trimmed by 0 bases and J by 9 bases, leaving 10 bases between them.